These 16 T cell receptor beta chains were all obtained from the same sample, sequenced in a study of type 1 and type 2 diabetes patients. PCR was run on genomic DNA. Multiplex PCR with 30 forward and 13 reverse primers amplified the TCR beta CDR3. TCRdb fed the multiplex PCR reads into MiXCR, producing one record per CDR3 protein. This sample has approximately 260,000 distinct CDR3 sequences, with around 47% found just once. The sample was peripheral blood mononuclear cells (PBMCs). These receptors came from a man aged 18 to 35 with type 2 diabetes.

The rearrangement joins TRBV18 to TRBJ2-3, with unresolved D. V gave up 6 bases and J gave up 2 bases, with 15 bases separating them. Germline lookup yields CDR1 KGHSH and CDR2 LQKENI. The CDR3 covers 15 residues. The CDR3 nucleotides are TGTGCCAGCTCTCTTACTCGGGTAGACACAGATACGCAGTATTTT. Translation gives CASSLTRVDTDTQYF.

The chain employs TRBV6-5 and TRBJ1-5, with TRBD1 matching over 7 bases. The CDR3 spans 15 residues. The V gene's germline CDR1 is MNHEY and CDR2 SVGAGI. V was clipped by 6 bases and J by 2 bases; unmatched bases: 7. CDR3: CASSPTGTGNQPQHF. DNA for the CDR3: TGTGCCAGCAGCCCAACCGGGACAGGCAATCAGCCCCAGCATTTT.

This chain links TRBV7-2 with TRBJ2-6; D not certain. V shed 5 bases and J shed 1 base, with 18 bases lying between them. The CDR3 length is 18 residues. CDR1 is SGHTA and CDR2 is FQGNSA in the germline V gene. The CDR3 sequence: CASSTTRAMDSGANVLTF. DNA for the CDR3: TGTGCCAGCAGCACAACCCGGGCCATGGATTCTGGGGCCAACGTCCTGACTTTC.

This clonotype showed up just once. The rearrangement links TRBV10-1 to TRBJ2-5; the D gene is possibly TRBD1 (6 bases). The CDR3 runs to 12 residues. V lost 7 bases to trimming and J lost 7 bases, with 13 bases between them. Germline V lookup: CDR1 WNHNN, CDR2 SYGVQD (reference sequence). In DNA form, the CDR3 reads TGCGCCAGCATTCGGGACAATCGGACCCAGTACTTC. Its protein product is CASIRDNRTQYF.

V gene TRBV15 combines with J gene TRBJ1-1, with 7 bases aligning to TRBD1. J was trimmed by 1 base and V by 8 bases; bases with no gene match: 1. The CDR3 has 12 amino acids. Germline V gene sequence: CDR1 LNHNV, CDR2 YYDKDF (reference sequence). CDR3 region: CATGDRNTEAFF. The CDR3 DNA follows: TGTGCCACCGGGGACAGGAACACTGAAGCTTTCTTT.

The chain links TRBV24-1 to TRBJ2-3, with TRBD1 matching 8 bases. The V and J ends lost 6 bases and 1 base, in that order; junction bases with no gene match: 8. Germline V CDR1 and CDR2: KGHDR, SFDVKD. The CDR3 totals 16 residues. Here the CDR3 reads CATSYTGGEGTDTQYF. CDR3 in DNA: TGTGCCACCAGTTATACAGGGGGTGAGGGCACAGATACGCAGTATTTT.

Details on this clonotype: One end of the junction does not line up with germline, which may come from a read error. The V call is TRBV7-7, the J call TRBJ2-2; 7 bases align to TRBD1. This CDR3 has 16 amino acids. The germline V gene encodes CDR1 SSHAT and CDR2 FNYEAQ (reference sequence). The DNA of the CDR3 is TGTGCTAGCAGCTTAATCCGACAGGGCAGCACCGGGGAGCTGTTTTTT. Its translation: CASSLIRQGSTGELFF.

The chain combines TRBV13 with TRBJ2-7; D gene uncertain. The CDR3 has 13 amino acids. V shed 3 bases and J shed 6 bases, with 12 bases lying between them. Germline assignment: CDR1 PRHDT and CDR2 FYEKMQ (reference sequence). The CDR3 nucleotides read TGTGCCAGCAGCTTTTTAAGGGTGCGCGAGCAGTACTTC. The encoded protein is CASSFLRVREQYF.

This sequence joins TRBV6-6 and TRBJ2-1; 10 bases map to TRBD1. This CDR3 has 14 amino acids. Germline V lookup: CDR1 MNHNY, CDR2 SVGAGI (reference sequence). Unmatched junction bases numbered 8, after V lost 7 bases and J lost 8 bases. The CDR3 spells CASTPGTGVHEQFF. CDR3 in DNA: TGTGCCAGCACCCCCGGGACAGGGGTCCATGAGCAGTTCTTC.

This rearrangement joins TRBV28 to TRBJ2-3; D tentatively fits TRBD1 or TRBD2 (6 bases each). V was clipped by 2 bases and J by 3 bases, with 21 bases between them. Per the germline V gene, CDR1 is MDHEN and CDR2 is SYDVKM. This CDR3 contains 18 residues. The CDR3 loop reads CASSLRGVRGMGTDTQYF. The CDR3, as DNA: TGTGCCAGCAGTTTAAGGGGGGTGAGGGGAATGGGAACAGATACGCAGTATTTT.

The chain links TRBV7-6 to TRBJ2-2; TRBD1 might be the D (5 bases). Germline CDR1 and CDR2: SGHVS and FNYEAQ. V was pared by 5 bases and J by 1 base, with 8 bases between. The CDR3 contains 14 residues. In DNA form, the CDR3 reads TGTGCCAGCAGCCCCACAGGGAACACCGGGGAGCTGTTTTTT. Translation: CASSPTGNTGELFF.

CDR3 region: CATSRDRAGYGYTF. DNA for the CDR3: TGTGCCACCAGCAGAGACAGGGCGGGCTATGGCTACACCTTC. This sequence joins TRBV15 and TRBJ1-2, with D maybe TRBD1 (5 bases). Trimming removed 0 bases from V and 4 bases from J, with 9 bases in between. This CDR3 contains 14 residues. Germline V lookup: CDR1 LNHNV, CDR2 YYDKDF (reference sequence).

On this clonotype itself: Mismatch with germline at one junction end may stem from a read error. CDR3: CAGLTRGLRVNPEAFF. The DNA for the CDR3 is TGTGCCGGGCTAACGAGGGGACTTAGAGTGAACCCTGAAGCTTTCTTT. This sequence joins TRBV2 and TRBJ1-1; maybe TRBD1 (5 bases). Germline V gives CDR1 SNHLY, CDR2 FYNNEI. The CDR3 is 16 amino acids.

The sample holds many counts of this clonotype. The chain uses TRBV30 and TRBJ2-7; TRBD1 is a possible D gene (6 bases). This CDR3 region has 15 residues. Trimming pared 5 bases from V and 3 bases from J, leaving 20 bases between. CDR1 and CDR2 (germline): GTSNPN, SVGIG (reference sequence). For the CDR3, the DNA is TGTGCCTGGGGGAAAACCGGGACAAACCTCTACGAGCAGTACTTC. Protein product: CAWGKTGTNLYEQYF.

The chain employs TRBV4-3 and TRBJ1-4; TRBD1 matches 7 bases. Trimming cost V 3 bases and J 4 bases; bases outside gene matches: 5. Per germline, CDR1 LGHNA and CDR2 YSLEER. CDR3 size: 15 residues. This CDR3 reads CASSQNRDSNEKLFF. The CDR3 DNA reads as TGCGCCAGCAGCCAGAACCGGGACAGTAATGAAAAACTGTTTTTT.

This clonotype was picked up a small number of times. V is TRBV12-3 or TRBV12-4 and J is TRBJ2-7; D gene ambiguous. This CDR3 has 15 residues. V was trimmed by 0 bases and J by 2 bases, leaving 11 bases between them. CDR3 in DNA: TGTGCCAGCAGTTTAGCGTTGTCCGGAACCTACGAGCAGTACTTC. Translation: CASSLALSGTYEQYF.